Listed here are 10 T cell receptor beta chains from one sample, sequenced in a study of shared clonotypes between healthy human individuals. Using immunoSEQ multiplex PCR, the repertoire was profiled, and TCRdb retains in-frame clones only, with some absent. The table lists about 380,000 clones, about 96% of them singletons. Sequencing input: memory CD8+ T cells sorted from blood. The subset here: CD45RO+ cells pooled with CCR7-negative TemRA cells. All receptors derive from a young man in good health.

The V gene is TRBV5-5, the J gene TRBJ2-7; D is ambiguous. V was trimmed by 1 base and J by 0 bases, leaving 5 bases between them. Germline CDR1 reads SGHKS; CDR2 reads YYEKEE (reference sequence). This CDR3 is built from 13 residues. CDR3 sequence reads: CASSLRSSYEQYF. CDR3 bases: TGTGCCAGCAGCTTGCGGAGCTCCTACGAGCAGTACTTC.

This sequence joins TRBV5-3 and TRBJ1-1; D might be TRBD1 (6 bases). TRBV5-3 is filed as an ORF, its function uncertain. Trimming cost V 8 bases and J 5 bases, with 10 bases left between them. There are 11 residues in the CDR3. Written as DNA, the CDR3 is TGTGCCAGCAGCCAGGGGACTGAAGCTTTCTTT. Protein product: CASSQGTEAFF.

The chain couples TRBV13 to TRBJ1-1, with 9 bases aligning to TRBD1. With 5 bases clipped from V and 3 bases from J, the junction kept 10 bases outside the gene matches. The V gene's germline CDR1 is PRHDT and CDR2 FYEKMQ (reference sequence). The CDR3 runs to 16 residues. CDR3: CASSLLTGGRDTEAFF. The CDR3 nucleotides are TGTGCCAGCAGCCTTTTGACAGGGGGAAGGGACACTGAAGCTTTCTTT.

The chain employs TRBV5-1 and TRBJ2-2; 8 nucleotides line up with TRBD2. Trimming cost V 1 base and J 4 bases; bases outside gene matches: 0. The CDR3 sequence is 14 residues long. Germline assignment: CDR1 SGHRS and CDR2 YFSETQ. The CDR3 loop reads CASSLTSGTGELFF. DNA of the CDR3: TGCGCCAGCAGCTTGACTAGCGGCACCGGGGAGCTGTTTTTT.

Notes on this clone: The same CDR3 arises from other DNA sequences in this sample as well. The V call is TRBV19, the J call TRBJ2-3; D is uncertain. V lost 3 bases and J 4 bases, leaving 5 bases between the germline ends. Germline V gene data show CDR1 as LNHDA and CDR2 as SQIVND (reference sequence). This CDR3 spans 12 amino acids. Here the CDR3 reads CASSISADTQYF. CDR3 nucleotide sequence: TGTGCCAGTAGTATCAGTGCAGATACGCAGTATTTT.

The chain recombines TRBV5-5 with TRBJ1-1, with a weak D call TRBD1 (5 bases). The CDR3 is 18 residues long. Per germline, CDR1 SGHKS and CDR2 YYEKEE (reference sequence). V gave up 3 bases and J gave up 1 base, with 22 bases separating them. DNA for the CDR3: TGTGCCAGCAGCTATGGACATAGGGTAGGGACGGGGAACACTGAAGCTTTCTTT. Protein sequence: CASSYGHRVGTGNTEAFF.

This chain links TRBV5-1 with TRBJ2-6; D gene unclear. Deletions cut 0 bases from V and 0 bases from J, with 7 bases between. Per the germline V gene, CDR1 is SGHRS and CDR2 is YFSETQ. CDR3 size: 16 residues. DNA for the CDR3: TGCGCCAGCAGCTTGGTGTTCGGCTCTGGGGCCAACGTCCTGACTTTC. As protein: CASSLVFGSGANVLTF.

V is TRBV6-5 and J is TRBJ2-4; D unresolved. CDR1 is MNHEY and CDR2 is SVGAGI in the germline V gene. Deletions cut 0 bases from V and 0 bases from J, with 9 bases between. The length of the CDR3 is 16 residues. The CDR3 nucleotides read TGTGCCAGCAGTTACTCTTCTGCGCTAGCCAAAAACATTCAGTACTTC. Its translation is CASSYSSALAKNIQYF.

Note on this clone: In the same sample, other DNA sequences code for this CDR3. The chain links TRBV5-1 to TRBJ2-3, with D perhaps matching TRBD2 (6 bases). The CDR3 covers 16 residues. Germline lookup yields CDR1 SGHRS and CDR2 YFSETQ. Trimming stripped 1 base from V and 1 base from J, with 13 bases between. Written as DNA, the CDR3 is TGCGCCAGCAGCTTGAACGGGAGAGTCGGCACAGATACGCAGTATTTT. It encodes CASSLNGRVGTDTQYF.

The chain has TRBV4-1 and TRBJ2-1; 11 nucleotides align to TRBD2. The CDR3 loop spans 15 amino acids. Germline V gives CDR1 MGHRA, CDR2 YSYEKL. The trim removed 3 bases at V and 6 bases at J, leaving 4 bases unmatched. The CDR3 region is CASSQLAGGPNEQFF. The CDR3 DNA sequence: TGCGCCAGCAGCCAGTTAGCGGGAGGGCCCAATGAGCAGTTCTTC.